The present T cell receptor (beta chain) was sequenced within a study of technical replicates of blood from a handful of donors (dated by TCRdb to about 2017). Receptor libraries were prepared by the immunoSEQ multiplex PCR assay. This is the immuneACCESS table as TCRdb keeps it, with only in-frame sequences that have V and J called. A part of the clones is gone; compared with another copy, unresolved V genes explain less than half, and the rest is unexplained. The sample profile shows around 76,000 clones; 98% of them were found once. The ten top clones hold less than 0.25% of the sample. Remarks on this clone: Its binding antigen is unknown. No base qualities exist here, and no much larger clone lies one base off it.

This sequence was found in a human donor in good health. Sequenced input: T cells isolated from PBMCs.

DNA sequence: TGTGCCAGCAGTGGGCGGGCGCGAGGCTACACCTTC. The encoded protein is CASSGRARGYTF. In this chain, TRBV2 is recombined with TRBJ1-2, with the D gene call left open. CDR1 and CDR2, looked up from the germline V gene, are SNHLY and FYNNEI. The CDR3 sequence holds 12 residues, the cysteine and phenylalanine included. The DNA shown is the 36-base CDR3, in frame from base 1. Trimming removed 4 bases from V and 8 bases from J, leaving 11 bases between the germline ends.